A single sample is the source of the 30 T cell receptor beta chains below, sequenced in a study of T cells in Graves' hyperthyroidism and ophthalmopathy. It was RNA transcripts that yielded the amplified TCR beta CDR3 regions. First-round RT-PCR of the TCR CDR3 relied on the HTBI primer set. TCRdb recomputed calls from the multiplex PCR reads with MiXCR, one row per CDR3 protein. Among roughly 530,000 distinct CDR3 sequences listed, roughly 17% were seen once. The material sequenced was blood. The receptors shown here come from a woman aged 18-30 years with Graves' ophthalmopathy.

This clonotype has more than one count but fewer than ten. A clone one base away is much larger, so this may be a read error. V and J are TRBV3-1 and TRBJ2-7; no definite D call. Germline lookup yields CDR1 LGHDT and CDR2 YNNKEL (reference sequence). V lost 7 bases to trimming and J lost 0 bases, with 10 bases between them. This CDR3 has 13 residues. CDR3 bases: TGTGCCAGCAACCAGGCATCCTCCTACGAGCAGTACTTC. This encodes CASNQASSYEQYF.

The rearrangement links TRBV29-1 to TRBJ2-7; 12 positions match TRBD2. With 5 bases clipped from V and 6 bases from J, the junction kept 5 bases outside the gene matches. The CDR3 runs 13 residues. Per germline, CDR1 SQVTM and CDR2 ANQGSEA. DNA of the CDR3: TGCAGCGTTATCGGGACTAGCGGGCCCGAGCAGTACTTC. Its translation is CSVIGTSGPEQYF.

The chain employs TRBV9 and TRBJ2-2, with D maybe TRBD2 (5 bases). The CDR3 length is 15 residues. Per germline, CDR1 SGDLS and CDR2 YYNGEE. Trimming removed 2 bases at V and 2 bases at J, with 10 bases between. In DNA, the CDR3 is TGTGCCAGCAGCGTTCGAGGGTATAACACCGGGGAGCTGTTTTTT. The encoded protein is CASSVRGYNTGELFF.

This clonotype was seen at least ten times. This chain connects TRBV2 to TRBJ2-7; TRBD1 might be the D (5 bases). The V gene's germline CDR1 is SNHLY and CDR2 FYNNEI. Trimming took 4 bases from V and 7 from J, leaving 14 bases between them. The CDR3 is made up of 13 amino acids. The CDR3 DNA sequence: TGTGCCAGCAGTGCGTGGCAGGGTCGGGAGCAGTACTTC. Amino acids: CASSAWQGREQYF.

This clonotype has a handful of counts. Given a much more abundant clone one base away, this may be a read error. V and J are TRBV20-1 and TRBJ2-3; D is perhaps TRBD2 (6 bases). Germline lookup yields CDR1 DFQATT and CDR2 SNEGSKA (reference sequence). This CDR3 is built from 15 residues. V was clipped by 3 bases and J by 6 bases, with 19 bases between them. CDR3 in amino acids: CSARKGGRHTDTQYF. CDR3 DNA sequence: TGCAGTGCTAGGAAGGGTGGGAGGCACACGGATACGCAGTATTTT.

There are many counts of this clonotype. CDR3 amino acids: CATRDPRNYGYTF. The CDR3 DNA follows: TGTGCCACGAGGGACCCCCGGAACTATGGCTACACCTTC. The chain has TRBV28 and TRBJ1-2; tentatively, D is TRBD1 (5 bases). Deletions cut 10 bases from V and 2 bases from J, with 14 bases between. The CDR3 has 13 residues. The germline V gene has CDR1 MDHEN and CDR2 SYDVKM.

About this clonotype itself: This sequence may be a read error, since a much larger clone differs from it by one base. The CDR3 is CASMIESYNEQFF. The DNA of the CDR3 is TGTGCCAGCATGATAGAAAGCTACAATGAGCAGTTCTTC. This sequence joins TRBV12-3 or TRBV12-4 and TRBJ2-1, with D unresolved. Trimming stripped 7 bases from V and 3 bases from J, with 10 bases between. The CDR3 spans 13 residues.

This clonotype was recorded at least ten times. This sequence joins TRBV28 and TRBJ2-5; TRBD2 agrees at 8 bases. From germline, CDR1 is MDHEN and CDR2 SYDVKM. The CDR3 consists of 17 residues. Losses at the gene ends were 1 base for V and 0 bases for J; bases not matched to a gene: 7. For the CDR3, the DNA is TGTGCCAGCAGTTTATTAAGCGGGAGACTGTACCAAGAGACCCAGTACTTC. Its protein product is CASSLLSGRLYQETQYF.

CDR3 protein: CASSQDVAGRMKDTQYF. CDR3 nucleotides: TGCGCCAGCAGCCAAGATGTGGCAGGGCGAATGAAAGATACGCAGTATTTT. This chain uses TRBV4-3 with TRBJ2-3; D is perhaps TRBD1 (5 bases). CDR1 is LGHNA, CDR2 YSLEER, per germline. The CDR3 totals 17 residues. V shed 0 bases and J shed 5 bases, with 18 bases lying between them.

This clonotype has at least ten counts. The chain has TRBV12-3 or TRBV12-4 and TRBJ1-1, with D tentatively TRBD1 (5 bases). This CDR3 has 14 residues. Trimming removed 6 bases at V and 3 bases at J, with 14 bases between. The CDR3 sequence: CASSMSPGHTEAFF. In DNA, the CDR3 is TGTGCCAGCAGCATGTCTCCAGGGCACACTGAAGCTTTCTTT.

The CDR3 loop reads CASSFPSPAASTDTQYF. The CDR3 nucleotides read TGTGCCAGCAGTTTCCCCTCCCCAGCGGCAAGCACAGATACGCAGTATTTT. The V and J genes are TRBV28 and TRBJ2-3; TRBD2 is a possible D gene (5 bases). This CDR3 comprises 17 residues. V was shortened by 3 bases and J by 0 bases, with 16 bases between the two germline ends. Germline assignment: CDR1 MDHEN and CDR2 SYDVKM.

This clonotype was observed many times. This chain links TRBV28 with TRBJ2-1, with TRBD1 identical over 7 bases. This CDR3 has 13 amino acids. The junction had 6 bases not matched to a gene; V was cut back by 5 bases and J by 8 bases. Germline V lookup: CDR1 MDHEN, CDR2 SYDVKM. The CDR3 region has the DNA TGTGCCAGCAGTCTACAGGGGTCCGATGAGCAGTTCTTC. Amino acid sequence: CASSLQGSDEQFF. Together with reference TRBV28 and TRBJ2-1, the CDR3 gives the full variable domain: DVKVTQSSRYLVKRTGEKVFLECVQDMDHENMFWYRQDPGLGLRLIYFSYDVKMKEKGDIPEGYSVSREKKERFSLILESASTNQTSMYLCASSLQGSDEQFFGPGTRLTVL.

The chain couples TRBV20-1 to TRBJ1-6; unclear D gene. Germline-derived CDR1 and CDR2 are DFQATT and SNEGSKA (reference sequence). The V end was cut by 3 bases, the J end by 7 bases, with 13 bases between. The CDR3 runs to 14 residues. The CDR3: CSASPGLPNSPLHF. CDR3 bases: TGCAGTGCTAGTCCCGGCCTCCCGAATTCACCCCTCCACTTT.

The rearrangement uses TRBV15 and TRBJ1-5, with 7 bases identical to TRBD1. CDR3 size: 15 residues. V gave up 4 bases and J gave up 7 bases; unmatched junction bases: 10. Germline lookup yields CDR1 LNHNV and CDR2 YYDKDF (reference sequence). For the CDR3, the DNA is TGTGCCACCAGCACAGACAGGGAGAAGTGGCAGCCCCAGCATTTT. This gives the protein CATSTDREKWQPQHF.

This clonotype was picked up many times. The chain links TRBV7-6 to TRBJ2-2; D could derive from TRBD1 or TRBD2 (5 bases each). Deletions cut 5 bases from V and 7 bases from J, with 14 bases between. The CDR3 consists of 14 residues. Germline CDR1 reads SGHVS; CDR2 reads FNYEAQ. The CDR3 region has the DNA TGTGCCAGCAGCCGGGACCAGGGCAGCGGGGAGCTGTTTTTT. As protein: CASSRDQGSGELFF.

This clonotype was observed many times. The chain employs TRBV5-1 and TRBJ2-1; D might be TRBD2 (7 bases). The CDR3 contains 13 residues. Trimming removed 5 bases from V and 7 bases from J, with 13 bases in between. Germline CDR1 reads SGHRS; CDR2 reads YFSETQ. CDR3 DNA sequence: TGCGCCAGCAGTAGGGGGGGTCAGAATGAGCAGTTCTTC. Amino acids: CASSRGGQNEQFF.

The J gene is TRBJ2-7, the V gene TRBV7-3; 7 bases agree with TRBD1. V dropped 2 bases and J dropped 1; count of bases not matched to a gene: 5. Looked up from germline, CDR1 is SGHTA and CDR2 is FQGTGA. This CDR3 is built from 15 residues. The CDR3 bases are TGTGCCAGCAGCTTATTAGGGGGCGAATCCTACGAGCAGTACTTC. Its translation: CASSLLGGESYEQYF.

There are many counts of this clonotype. J is TRBJ2-1 and V is TRBV13; 12 bases agree with TRBD2. CDR1 PRHDT and CDR2 FYEKMQ come from the germline V gene (reference sequence). CDR3 length equals 15 residues. The V segment lost 0 bases and the J segment 8 bases; nucleotides outside the gene matches: 2. In DNA, the CDR3 is TGTGCCAGCAGCTTAGGCCTAGCGGGAGGGTATGAGCAGTTCTTC. The encoded protein is CASSLGLAGGYEQFF.

The J gene is TRBJ2-2, the V gene TRBV9, with TRBD2 matching 8 bases. V trimming: 0 bases; J trimming: 7 bases; junction bases outside the gene matches: 11. Germline CDR1 and CDR2: SGDLS and YYNGEE. The CDR3 spans 17 residues. Here the CDR3 reads CASSVAYRAGVNGELFF. The CDR3 DNA reads as TGTGCCAGCAGCGTAGCTTATCGAGCGGGAGTAAACGGGGAGCTGTTTTTT.

This clonotype appeared many times. The chain employs TRBV30 and TRBJ1-1; D unresolved. V was clipped by 2 bases and J by 1 base, with 8 bases between them. CDR3 length: 13 amino acids. Germline CDR1 GTSNPN, CDR2 SVGIG (reference sequence). CDR3 coding DNA: TGTGCCTGGAGTAGGCGGGCGAACACTGAAGCTTTCTTT. It codes for CAWSRRANTEAFF. The full variable domain, its missing parts supplied by reference TRBV30 and TRBJ1-1, is SQTIHQWPATLVQPVGSPLSLECTVEGTSNPNLYWYRQAAGRGLQLLFYSVGIGQISSEVPQNLSASRPQDRQFILSSKKLLLSDSGFYLCAWSRRANTEAFFGQGTRLTVV.

This clonotype has at least ten counts. The rearrangement joins TRBV7-2 to TRBJ1-2; D not certain. The CDR3 runs 14 residues. Per the germline V gene, CDR1 is SGHTA and CDR2 is FQGNSA. The germline V and J ends were trimmed by 2 bases and 6 bases, with 13 bases remaining between them. CDR3 loop: CASSLSRDYHGYTF. CDR3 nucleotides: TGTGCCAGCAGCTTATCCCGAGATTATCATGGCTACACCTTC.

The chain combines TRBV28 with TRBJ2-1, with D perhaps TRBD2 (5 bases). Germline V gene sequence: CDR1 MDHEN, CDR2 SYDVKM. This CDR3 contains 15 residues. V lost 5 bases to trimming and J lost 5 bases, with 16 bases between them. CDR3 amino acids: CASSPDPGSDNEQFF. The CDR3 coding sequence is TGTGCCAGCAGTCCTGACCCGGGATCGGACAATGAGCAGTTCTTC. The entire variable domain, with the rest obtained from reference TRBV28 and TRBJ2-1, is as follows: DVKVTQSSRYLVKRTGEKVFLECVQDMDHENMFWYRQDPGLGLRLIYFSYDVKMKEKGDIPEGYSVSREKKERFSLILESASTNQTSMYLCASSPDPGSDNEQFFGPGTRLTVL.

This clonotype was seen ten or more times. The chain couples TRBV28 to TRBJ1-2; no clear D. V shed 7 bases and J shed 4 bases, with 13 bases lying between them. Germline CDR1 is MDHEN and CDR2 is SYDVKM. The CDR3 runs to 13 residues. CDR3 in DNA: TGTGCCAGCACCGCTCGCGGGGTCTATGGCTACACCTTC. Its translation is CASTARGVYGYTF.

This clonotype was seen a handful of times. V gene TRBV29-1 combines with J gene TRBJ2-2, with D possibly matching TRBD2 (5 bases). Germline CDR1 is SQVTM and CDR2 is ANQGSEA. The CDR3 has 15 residues. V was pared by 3 bases and J by 5 bases, with 16 bases between. The chain's CDR3 is CSVESGITKTGELFF. CDR3 sequence (DNA): TGCAGCGTTGAGTCCGGGATAACAAAGACCGGGGAGCTGTTTTTT.

The CDR3 sequence: CASSLSRRNVGELFF. CDR3 in DNA: TGTGCCAGCAGTTTATCTCGACGGAATGTCGGGGAGCTGTTTTTT. V is TRBV27 and J is TRBJ2-2; D is uncertain. Trimming took 0 bases from V and 7 from J, leaving 12 bases between them. Germline V gene data show CDR1 as MNHEY and CDR2 as SMNVEV (reference sequence). The CDR3 consists of 15 residues.

This rearrangement joins TRBV11-2 to TRBJ2-2; TRBD2 matches 7 bases. The CDR3 loop spans 16 amino acids. V was pared by 5 bases and J by 1 base, with 7 bases of the junction left unmatched. Per germline, CDR1 SGHAT and CDR2 FQNNGV. The CDR3 sequence: CASSPWTRGNTGELFF. The CDR3 coding sequence is TGTGCCAGCAGCCCCTGGACTAGAGGGAACACCGGGGAGCTGTTTTTT.

This clonotype was detected many times. This chain links TRBV30 with TRBJ2-3, with D unresolved. This CDR3 contains 14 residues. Germline lookup yields CDR1 GTSNPN and CDR2 SVGIG (reference sequence). V was clipped by 3 bases and J by 4 bases, with 14 bases between them. The CDR3 coding sequence is TGTGCCTGGAGAGGGATTTCAGAGGCAGATACGCAGTATTTT. Its translation is CAWRGISEADTQYF.

The V gene is TRBV28, the J gene TRBJ2-3, with 8 bases identical to TRBD1. CDR1 and CDR2 (germline): MDHEN, SYDVKM. V shed 7 bases, J shed 3 bases, and the junction held 6 bases outside the gene matches. The CDR3 runs 14 residues. CDR3 sequence (DNA): TGTGCCAGCACCGGACAGGGATTAACAGATACGCAGTATTTT. Protein: CASTGQGLTDTQYF.

The V and J genes are TRBV27 and TRBJ2-5, with TRBD1 matching over 9 bases. V lost 6 bases and J lost 2; bases outside the gene matches: 7. This CDR3 spans 15 amino acids. Germline lookup yields CDR1 MNHEY and CDR2 SMNVEV (reference sequence). In DNA, the CDR3 is TGTGCCAGCAGACCAACAGGGGGCCTTCAAGAGACCCAGTACTTC. It translates to CASRPTGGLQETQYF.

This clonotype has a count of ten or more. The chain recombines TRBV6-1 with TRBJ1-6; a weak D match, TRBD1 (5 bases). V lost 3 bases and J lost 5, with 8 bases in between. This CDR3 has 14 amino acids. Germline V CDR1 and CDR2: MNHNS, SASEGT. The CDR3 bases are TGTGCCAGCAGTGACCAGGGTAATAATTCACCCCTCCACTTT. Translation: CASSDQGNNSPLHF.